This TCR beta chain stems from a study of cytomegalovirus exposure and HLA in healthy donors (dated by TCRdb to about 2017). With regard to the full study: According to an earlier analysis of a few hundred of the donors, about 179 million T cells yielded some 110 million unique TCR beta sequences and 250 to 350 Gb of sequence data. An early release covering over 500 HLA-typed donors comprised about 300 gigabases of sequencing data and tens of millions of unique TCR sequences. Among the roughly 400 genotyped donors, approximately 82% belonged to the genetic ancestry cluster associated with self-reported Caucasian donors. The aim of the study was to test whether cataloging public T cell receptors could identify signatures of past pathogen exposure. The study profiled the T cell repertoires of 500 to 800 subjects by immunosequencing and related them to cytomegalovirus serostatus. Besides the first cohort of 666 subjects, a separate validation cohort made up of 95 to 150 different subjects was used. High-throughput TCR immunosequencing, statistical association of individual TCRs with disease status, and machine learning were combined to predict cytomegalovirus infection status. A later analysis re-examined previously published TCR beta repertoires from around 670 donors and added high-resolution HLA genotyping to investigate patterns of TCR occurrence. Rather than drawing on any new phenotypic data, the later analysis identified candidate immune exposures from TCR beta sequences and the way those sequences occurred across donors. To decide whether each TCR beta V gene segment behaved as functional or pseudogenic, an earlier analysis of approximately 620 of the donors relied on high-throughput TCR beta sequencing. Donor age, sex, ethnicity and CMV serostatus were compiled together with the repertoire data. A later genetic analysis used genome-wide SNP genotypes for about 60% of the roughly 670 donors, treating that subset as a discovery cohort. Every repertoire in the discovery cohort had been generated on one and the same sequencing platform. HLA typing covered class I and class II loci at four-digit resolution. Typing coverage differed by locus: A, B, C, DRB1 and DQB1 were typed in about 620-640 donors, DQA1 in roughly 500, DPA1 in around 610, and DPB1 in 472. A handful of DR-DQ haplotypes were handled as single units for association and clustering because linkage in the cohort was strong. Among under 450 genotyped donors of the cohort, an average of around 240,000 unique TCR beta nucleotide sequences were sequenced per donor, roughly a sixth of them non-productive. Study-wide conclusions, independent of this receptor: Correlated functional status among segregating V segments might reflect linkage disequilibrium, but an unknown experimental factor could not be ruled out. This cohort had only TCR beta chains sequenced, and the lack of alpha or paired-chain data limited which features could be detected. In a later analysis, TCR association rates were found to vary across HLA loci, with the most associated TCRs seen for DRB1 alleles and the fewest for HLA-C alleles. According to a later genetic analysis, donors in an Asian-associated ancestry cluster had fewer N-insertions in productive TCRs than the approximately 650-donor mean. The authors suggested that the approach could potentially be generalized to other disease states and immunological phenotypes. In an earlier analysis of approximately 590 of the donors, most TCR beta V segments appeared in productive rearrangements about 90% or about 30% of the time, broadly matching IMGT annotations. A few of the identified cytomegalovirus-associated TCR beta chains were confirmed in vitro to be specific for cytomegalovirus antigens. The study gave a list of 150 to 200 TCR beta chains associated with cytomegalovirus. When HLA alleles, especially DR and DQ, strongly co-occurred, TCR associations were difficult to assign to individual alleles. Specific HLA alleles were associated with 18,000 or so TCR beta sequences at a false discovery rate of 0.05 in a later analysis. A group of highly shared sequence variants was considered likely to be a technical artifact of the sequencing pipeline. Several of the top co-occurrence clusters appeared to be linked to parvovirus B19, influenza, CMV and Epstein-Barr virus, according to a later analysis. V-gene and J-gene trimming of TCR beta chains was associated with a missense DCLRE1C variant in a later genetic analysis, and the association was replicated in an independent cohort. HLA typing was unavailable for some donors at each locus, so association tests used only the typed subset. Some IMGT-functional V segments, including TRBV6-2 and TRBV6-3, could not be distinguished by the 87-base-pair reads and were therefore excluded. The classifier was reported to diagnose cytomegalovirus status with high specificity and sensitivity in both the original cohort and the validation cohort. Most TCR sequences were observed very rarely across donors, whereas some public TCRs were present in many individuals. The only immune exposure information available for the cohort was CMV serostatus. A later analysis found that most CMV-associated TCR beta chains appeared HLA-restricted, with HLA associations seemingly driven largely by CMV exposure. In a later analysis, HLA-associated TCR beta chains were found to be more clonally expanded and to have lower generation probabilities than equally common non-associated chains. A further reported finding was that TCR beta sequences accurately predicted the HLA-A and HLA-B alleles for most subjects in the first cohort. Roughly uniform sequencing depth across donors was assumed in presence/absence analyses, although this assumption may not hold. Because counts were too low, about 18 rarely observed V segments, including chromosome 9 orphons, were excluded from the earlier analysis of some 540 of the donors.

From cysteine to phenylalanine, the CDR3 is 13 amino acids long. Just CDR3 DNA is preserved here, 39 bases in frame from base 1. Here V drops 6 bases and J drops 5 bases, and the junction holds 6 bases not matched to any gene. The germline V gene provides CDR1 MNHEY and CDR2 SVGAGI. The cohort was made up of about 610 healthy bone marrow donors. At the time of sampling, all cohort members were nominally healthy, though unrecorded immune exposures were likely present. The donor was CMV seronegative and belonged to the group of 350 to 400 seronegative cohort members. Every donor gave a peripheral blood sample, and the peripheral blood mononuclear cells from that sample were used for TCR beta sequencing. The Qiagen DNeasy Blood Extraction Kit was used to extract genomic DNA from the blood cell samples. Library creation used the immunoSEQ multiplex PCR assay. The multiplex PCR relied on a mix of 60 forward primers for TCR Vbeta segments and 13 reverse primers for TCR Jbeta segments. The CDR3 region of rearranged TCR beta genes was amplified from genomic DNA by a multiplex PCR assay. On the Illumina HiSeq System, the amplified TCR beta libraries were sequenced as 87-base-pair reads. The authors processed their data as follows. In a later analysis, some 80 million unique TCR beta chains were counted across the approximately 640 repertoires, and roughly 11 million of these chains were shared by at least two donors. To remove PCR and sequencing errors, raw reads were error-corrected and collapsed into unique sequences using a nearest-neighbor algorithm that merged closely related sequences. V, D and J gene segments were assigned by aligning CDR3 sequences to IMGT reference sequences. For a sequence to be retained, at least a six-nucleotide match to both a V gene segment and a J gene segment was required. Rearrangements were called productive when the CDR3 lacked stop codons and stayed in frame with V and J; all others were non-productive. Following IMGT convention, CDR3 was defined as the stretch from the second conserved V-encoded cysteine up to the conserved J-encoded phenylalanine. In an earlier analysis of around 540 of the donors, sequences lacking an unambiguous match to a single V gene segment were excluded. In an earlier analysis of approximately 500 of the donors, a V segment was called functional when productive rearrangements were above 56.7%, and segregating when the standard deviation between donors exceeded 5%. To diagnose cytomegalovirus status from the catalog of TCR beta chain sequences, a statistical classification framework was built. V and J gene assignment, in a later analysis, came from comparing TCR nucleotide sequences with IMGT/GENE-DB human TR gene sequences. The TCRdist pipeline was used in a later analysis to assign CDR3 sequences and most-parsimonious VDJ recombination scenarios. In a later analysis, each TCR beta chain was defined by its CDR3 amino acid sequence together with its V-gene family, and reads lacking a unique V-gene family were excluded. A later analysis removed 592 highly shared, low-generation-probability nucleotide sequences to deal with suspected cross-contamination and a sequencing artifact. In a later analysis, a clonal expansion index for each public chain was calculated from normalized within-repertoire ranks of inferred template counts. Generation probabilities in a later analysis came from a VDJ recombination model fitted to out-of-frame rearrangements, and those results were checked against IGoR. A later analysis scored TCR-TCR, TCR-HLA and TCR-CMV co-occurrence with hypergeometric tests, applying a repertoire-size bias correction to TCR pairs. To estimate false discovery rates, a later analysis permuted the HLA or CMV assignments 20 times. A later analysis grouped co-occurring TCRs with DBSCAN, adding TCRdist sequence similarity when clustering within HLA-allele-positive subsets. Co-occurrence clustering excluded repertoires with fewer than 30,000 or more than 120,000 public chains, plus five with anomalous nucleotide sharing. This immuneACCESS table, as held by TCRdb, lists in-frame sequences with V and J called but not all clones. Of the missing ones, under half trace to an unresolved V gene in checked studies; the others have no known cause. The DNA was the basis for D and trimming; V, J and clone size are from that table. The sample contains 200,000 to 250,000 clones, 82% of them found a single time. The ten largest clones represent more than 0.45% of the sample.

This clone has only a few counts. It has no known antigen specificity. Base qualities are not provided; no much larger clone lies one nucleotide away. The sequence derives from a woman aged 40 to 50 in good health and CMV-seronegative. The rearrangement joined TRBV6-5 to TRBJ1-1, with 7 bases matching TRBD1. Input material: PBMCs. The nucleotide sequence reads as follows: TGTGCCAGCAGCCCAAGGGGGCGGACTGAAGCTTTCTTT. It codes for CASSPRGRTEAFF.